The 32 T cell receptor beta chains below come from one sample, sequenced in a study of CD8+CD57+ T cells in acquired aplastic anemia. The TCR beta profiling, which covered VDJ combination and CDR3 sequence, was carried out using genomic DNA as the template. TCRdb redid the calling of the reads with MiXCR, one entry per CDR3 protein. The sample carries some 190,000 distinct CDR3 sequences, roughly half recorded once. The specimen was sorted CD4+, CD8+, or CD8+CD57+ T cells (not recorded which) from PBMCs. The receptors here all came from a human donor in good health, serving as a control.

This clonotype was detected many times. The chain has TRBV12-3 or TRBV12-4 and TRBJ1-5; TRBD1 aligns across 9 bases. The CDR3 totals 15 residues. Trimming at V came to 1 base and at J to 6 bases, leaving 4 bases not matched to a gene. CDR3 in DNA: TGTGCCAGCAGTTTAGAACAGGGGGCAAGTCAGCCCCAGCATTTT. This gives the protein CASSLEQGASQPQHF.

The chain links TRBV20-1 to TRBJ1-2, with 10 nucleotides matching TRBD1. CDR3 length: 14 amino acids. Per the germline V gene, CDR1 is DFQATT and CDR2 is SNEGSKA (reference sequence). Trimming took 5 bases from V and 3 from J; bases not matched to a gene: 6. The CDR3 bases are TGCAGTGCTCCCGGGACAGGGGAACACTATGGCTACACCTTC. Residues: CSAPGTGEHYGYTF.

In this sample, this clonotype turned up many times. This sequence joins TRBV10-3 and TRBJ2-5; 7 bases align to TRBD1. Germline CDR1 is ENHRY and CDR2 is SYGVKD. The junction had 5 bases not matched to a gene; V was cut back by 2 bases and J by 2 bases. This CDR3 is built from 15 residues. CDR3 sequence reads: CAISETGVGQETQYF. The CDR3 bases are TGTGCCATCAGTGAGACAGGGGTGGGACAAGAGACCCAGTACTTC.

This clonotype was recorded a few times. The gene calls are TRBV3-1 and TRBJ2-1, with 7 bases that match TRBD1. J lost 7 bases, V lost 2 bases, and 8 bases had no gene match. Germline values: CDR1 LGHDT, CDR2 YNNKEL (reference sequence). CDR3 length: 15 residues. CDR3 region: CASSQNTGVRNEQFF. The CDR3 nucleotides read TGTGCCAGCAGCCAAAATACAGGGGTCAGGAATGAGCAGTTCTTC.

On this clonotype: At one end, the junction sequence differs from germline, possibly due to a read error. The chain is built from TRBV5-1 and TRBJ2-1, with 9 bases lining up with TRBD1. This CDR3 contains 13 residues. CDR1 and CDR2 (germline): SGHRS, YFSETQ. CDR3 protein: CASRRDRANEQSF. The CDR3 DNA sequence: TGCGCCAGCAGGAGGGACAGGGCCAATGAGCAGTCCTTC.

This clonotype appeared a few times. CDR3 nucleotides: TGTGCCAGCAGAGATGCCAGGGGGCAGAACTATGGCTACACCTTC. Amino acid sequence: CASRDARGQNYGYTF. This chain links TRBV2 with TRBJ1-2; TRBD1 matches 8 bases. Unmatched junction bases numbered 8, after V lost 6 bases and J lost 2 bases. CDR1 is SNHLY and CDR2 is FYNNEI in the germline V gene. CDR3 length: 15 residues.

V usage is TRBV15 and J usage is TRBJ2-7, with 8 positions matching TRBD2. With V trimmed by 2 bases and J by 7 bases, 7 bases remained unmatched. Germline V lookup: CDR1 LNHNV, CDR2 YYDKDF (reference sequence). CDR3 length: 14 amino acids. The chain's CDR3 is CATSRSGSGYEQYF. In nucleotides, the CDR3 is TGTGCCACCAGCAGAAGCGGGAGTGGGTATGAGCAGTACTTC.

This chain connects TRBV10-3 to TRBJ1-5; 9 bases match TRBD1. The CDR3 runs 15 residues. The ends lost 8 bases at V and 6 bases at J; junction bases unmatched: 11. Germline V gene data show CDR1 as ENHRY and CDR2 as SYGVKD. CDR3 DNA sequence: TGTGCCATCCCCTCGACCCGGGACAGGGTTCAGCCCCAGCATTTT. Translation: CAIPSTRDRVQPQHF.

This clonotype was recorded many times. The V call is TRBV7-9, the J call TRBJ2-3, with TRBD1 as a possible D gene (6 bases). V was shortened by 2 bases and J by 1 base, with 19 bases between the two germline ends. Germline lookup yields CDR1 SEHNR and CDR2 FQNEAQ (reference sequence). This CDR3 contains 18 residues. CDR3 region: CASSLKGTPGTGTDTQYF. The CDR3 nucleotides read TGTGCCAGCAGCTTAAAGGGGACACCAGGCACGGGCACAGATACGCAGTATTTT.

The V and J genes are TRBV10-2 and TRBJ2-3; 9 bases are a match to TRBD1. Trimming at V came to 7 bases and at J to 5 bases, leaving 13 bases not matched to a gene. Germline CDR1 reads WSHSY; CDR2 reads SAAADI. CDR3 length: 16 amino acids. Here the CDR3 DNA reads TGCGCCAGCAACGCCGGGACAGGGCGGGTTGGAGATACGCAGTATTTT. This gives the protein CASNAGTGRVGDTQYF.

This chain links TRBV19 with TRBJ2-7; D tentatively reads TRBD1 or TRBD2 (5 bases each). This CDR3 has 14 residues. Per germline, CDR1 LNHDA and CDR2 SQIVND (reference sequence). Trimming stripped 5 bases from V and 6 bases from J, with 17 bases between. CDR3 sequence: CASSRLMGRGEQYF. In DNA form, the CDR3 reads TGTGCCAGTAGTCGGCTAATGGGACGGGGCGAGCAGTACTTC.

On this clonotype: This likely comes from a read error, as the CDR3 has no conserved phenylalanine or tryptophan at its end. The rearrangement joins TRBV9 to TRBJ1-2; 8 bases agree with TRBD1. This CDR3 spans 13 amino acids. CDR1 SGDLS and CDR2 YYNGEE come from the germline V gene. The CDR3 is CASRPDREGGYTV. The CDR3 nucleotides read TGTGCTAGCAGACCGGACAGGGAAGGCGGCTACACCGTC.

As to this clonotype: At one of its ends the junction is not consistent with the germline gene, which may arise from a read error. V is TRBV7-2 and J is TRBJ2-7; 7 bases align to TRBD1. The CDR3 is 16 residues long. Germline CDR1 reads SGHTA; CDR2 reads FQGNSA. CDR3 in amino acids: CASSVDGTEVSYEQYF. DNA for the CDR3: TGCGCCAGCAGCGTAGACGGGACAGAGGTCTCCTACGAGCAGTACTTC.

In this sample, this clonotype turned up many times. The chain carries TRBV2 and TRBJ2-5; TRBD2 matches 7 bases. Germline V lookup: CDR1 SNHLY, CDR2 FYNNEI. J was trimmed by 4 bases and V by 6 bases; bases with no gene match: 2. The length of the CDR3 is 12 residues. The CDR3 bases are TGTGCCAGCAGGTGGGAGGGAGAGACCCAGTACTTC. Its protein is CASRWEGETQYF.

Worth noting for this clonotype: This could be a read error, since a much larger clone is one nucleotide away. The chain is built from TRBV3-1 and TRBJ2-7; 10 bases map to TRBD1. There are 13 residues in the CDR3. CDR1 is LGHDT and CDR2 is YNNKEL in the germline V gene (reference sequence). The J segment lost 12 bases and the V segment lost 0 bases, leaving 5 bases of the junction unmatched. As DNA, the CDR3 is TGTGCCAGCAGCCAAGAGGGACAGGGGAAGGGGTACTTC. It is translated as CASSQEGQGKGYF.

This clonotype has a single count. DNA for the CDR3: TGTGCCAGCAGCTTAGGAGGGGTCGAGCAGTACTTC. This encodes CASSLGGVEQYF. The chain uses TRBV7-6 and TRBJ2-7, with D tentatively TRBD1 or TRBD2 (5 bases each). CDR3 length: 12 amino acids. V was shortened by 1 base and J by 6 bases, with 7 bases between the two germline ends. CDR1 is SGHVS and CDR2 is FNYEAQ in the germline V gene.

The chain couples TRBV7-8 to TRBJ2-7, with TRBD1 matching 7 bases. CDR3 length: 15 residues. V dropped 5 bases and J dropped 7; count of bases not matched to a gene: 14. Germline V lookup: CDR1 SGHVS, CDR2 FQNEAQ. The CDR3 sequence: CASSSYRDSLGEQYV. CDR3 nucleotide sequence: TGTGCCAGCAGCAGTTACCGGGACAGCCTAGGTGAGCAGTACGTC.

J is TRBJ1-2 and V is TRBV19; D not certain. Between the trimmed V and J ends, which lost 6 bases and 0 bases, there was a span of 11 bases. The CDR3 is 14 amino acids. The germline V gene encodes CDR1 LNHDA and CDR2 SQIVND (reference sequence). The CDR3 nucleotides read TGTGCCAGTAGGAAGGACGGAGCTAACTATGGCTACACCTTC. Translating it yields CASRKDGANYGYTF.

The rearrangement links TRBV9 to TRBJ1-2, with 7 bases identical to TRBD1. CDR3 length: 18 amino acids. V was pared by 2 bases and J by 0 bases, with 13 bases of the junction left unmatched. CDR1 is SGDLS, CDR2 YYNGEE, per germline. CDR3 coding DNA: TGTGCCAGCAGCGTCTCGACCGGGACAGCCTTTACTAACTATGGCTACACCTTC. Translation gives CASSVSTGTAFTNYGYTF. The complete variable domain, with remaining parts taken from reference TRBV9 and TRBJ1-2, reads DSGVTQTPKHLITATGQRVTLRCSPRSGDLSVYWYQQSLDQGLQFLIQYYNGEERAKGNILERFSAQQFPDLHSELNLSSLELGDSALYFCASSVSTGTAFTNYGYTFGSGTRLTVV.

Ten or more counts support this clonotype. The CDR3 DNA is TGCAGCGTTGTGACAGCTGGAAACACCATATATTTT. Its protein is CSVVTAGNTIYF. This chain joins TRBV29-1 and TRBJ1-3; a possible D gene is TRBD1 (5 bases). Germline V gene data show CDR1 as SQVTM and CDR2 as ANQGSEA. Trimming took 4 bases from V and 2 from J, leaving 6 bases between them. The CDR3 extends over 12 amino acids.

This clonotype was observed once. The chain recombines TRBV7-8 with TRBJ1-6, with a weak D call TRBD1 (5 bases). V lost 5 bases and J 10 bases, leaving 21 bases between the germline ends. The germline gives CDR1 SGHVS, CDR2 FQNEAQ. The CDR3 runs to 16 residues. The CDR3 region is CASSQAGLSGYSPLHF. DNA for the CDR3: TGTGCCAGCAGCCAAGCAGGGCTCAGTGGCTACTCACCCCTCCACTTT. The whole variable domain, remainder taken from reference TRBV7-8 and TRBJ1-6, is GAGVSQSPRYKVAKRGQDVALRCDPISGHVSLFWYQQALGQGPEFLTYFQNEAQLDKSGLPSDRFFAERPEGSVSTLKIQRTQQEDSAVYLCASSQAGLSGYSPLHFGNGTRLTVT.

The V and J genes are TRBV19 and TRBJ2-1; 9 bases align to TRBD2. The CDR3 extends over 14 amino acids. V gave up 4 bases and J gave up 9 bases; unmatched junction bases: 7. Germline V gene sequence: CDR1 LNHDA, CDR2 SQIVND (reference sequence). The DNA of the CDR3 is TGTGCCAGTAGTACGAGCGGGAGGAGTGGTGAGCAGTTCTTC. Translation gives CASSTSGRSGEQFF.

The genes are TRBV20-1 and TRBJ2-3; 7 bases fit TRBD1. This CDR3 is built from 15 residues. CDR1 and CDR2 from the germline V gene are DFQATT and SNEGSKA (reference sequence). After removal of 4 bases from V and 0 bases from J, the junction contained 7 bases not matched to a gene. This CDR3 is CSATRGTASTDTQYF. The CDR3 DNA reads as TGCAGTGCTACAAGAGGGACAGCGAGCACAGATACGCAGTATTTT.

Note on this clonotype: Given a much more abundant clone one base away, this may be a read error. This rearrangement joins TRBV28 to TRBJ1-5; 7 bases align to TRBD1. CDR1 and CDR2 from the germline V gene are MDHEN and SYDVKM. CDR3 length: 14 amino acids. V lost 5 bases and J lost 7; bases outside the gene matches: 8. The CDR3 loop reads CASSPKQGRQPQHF. CDR3 DNA: TGTGCCAGCAGTCCCAAACAGGGGAGACAGCCCCAGCATTTT.

The table lists this clonotype with a few counts. The V gene is TRBV6-1, the J gene TRBJ2-2, with 9 bases matching TRBD2. This CDR3 region has 16 residues. Germline values: CDR1 MNHNS, CDR2 SASEGT. V gave up 7 bases and J gave up 7 bases; unmatched junction bases: 13. CDR3 region: CASNHFSGGVVGELFF. CDR3 nucleotide sequence: TGTGCCAGCAACCACTTTAGCGGGGGAGTTGTCGGGGAGCTGTTTTTT.

This chain connects TRBV15 to TRBJ1-6; 7 bases match TRBD1. From germline, CDR1 is LNHNV and CDR2 YYDKDF (reference sequence). The CDR3 is 15 residues long. V lost 1 base, J lost 10 bases, and 7 bases stayed unmatched. CDR3 sequence reads: CATSRGQGVESPLHF. DNA for the CDR3: TGTGCCACCAGCAGAGGACAGGGAGTGGAATCACCCCTCCACTTT.

The V and J genes are TRBV7-2 and TRBJ2-7; 7 bases agree with TRBD1. Per germline, CDR1 SGHTA and CDR2 FQGNSA. The CDR3 covers 15 residues. The ends lost 3 bases at V and 1 base at J; junction bases unmatched: 6. CDR3 sequence: CASSLTGYSSYEQYF. DNA for the CDR3: TGTGCCAGCAGCTTGACAGGGTACTCATCCTACGAGCAGTACTTC. The full variable domain, completed using reference TRBV7-2 and TRBJ2-7, is GAGVSQSPSNKVTEKGKDVELRCDPISGHTALYWYRQSLGQGLEFLIYFQGNSAPDKSGLPSDRFSAERTGGSVSTLTIQRTQQEDSAVYLCASSLTGYSSYEQYFGPGTRLTVT.

This clonotype was seen ten or more times. The V call is TRBV7-6, the J call TRBJ2-3; a possible D gene is TRBD1 (5 bases). V shed 0 bases and J shed 2 bases, with 9 bases lying between them. The CDR3 runs 15 residues. Germline CDR1 SGHVS, CDR2 FNYEAQ. The CDR3 loop is CASSLAGLSTDTQYF. The CDR3 nucleotides read TGTGCCAGCAGCTTAGCGGGGCTCTCCACAGATACGCAGTATTTT.

On this clonotype itself: This could be a read error, since a much larger clone is one nucleotide away. V and J are TRBV11-2 and TRBJ2-2; 7 positions match TRBD1. CDR3 size: 15 residues. Germline loops: CDR1 SGHAT, CDR2 FQNNGV. This chain's CDR3 is CAGSPGQPHTGELFF. The CDR3 bases are TGTGCCGGCAGCCCGGGACAGCCACACACCGGGGAGCTGTTTTTT.

This sequence joins TRBV10-3 and TRBJ1-1; the D is unclear. Between the trimmed V and J ends, which lost 7 bases and 1 base, there was a span of 10 bases. Germline assignment: CDR1 ENHRY and CDR2 SYGVKD. The CDR3 consists of 13 residues. CDR3 loop: CAINETANTEAFF. CDR3 bases: TGTGCCATCAATGAAACGGCGAACACTGAAGCTTTCTTT.

The genes are TRBV25-1 and TRBJ1-4, with 7 bases that match TRBD1. Germline V gene sequence: CDR1 MGHDK, CDR2 SYGVNS. V trimming: 4 bases; J trimming: 5 bases; junction bases outside the gene matches: 7. This CDR3 has 15 residues. The DNA for the CDR3 is TGTGCCAGCAGTGCCAGACAGGGCTGGAATGAAAAACTGTTTTTT. This translates into CASSARQGWNEKLFF.

Comment on this clonotype: Since a much larger clone is just one base distant, this may be a read error. The chain links TRBV7-9 to TRBJ1-1, with D unclear. The CDR3 covers 12 residues. Between the trimmed V and J ends, which lost 5 bases and 1 base, there was a span of 5 bases. Germline CDR1 is SEHNR and CDR2 is FQNEAQ (reference sequence). CDR3 loop: CASSVQNTEAFF. As DNA, the CDR3 is TGTGCCAGCAGCGTCCAGAACACTGAAGCTTTCTTT.